The clone carrying this T cell receptor (beta chain) was picked up many times. Its matching antigen is unknown. TCRdb fed the reads into MiXCR, producing one record per CDR3 protein. The repertoire holds around 130,000 distinct CDR3 sequences, less than 9.5% seen once, with roughly 9.1% in the top ten. Germline CDR1 SNHLY, CDR2 FYNNEI. The ends were cut back, 4 bases at V and 3 bases at J, with 13 bases in the middle. CDR3 size: 14 residues. These data belong to a study of T cell repertoires in cytomegalovirus infection. Study conclusions and caveats: Cumulated frequencies of public TCR beta families served to identify carriers of CMV plus the relevant HLA. CMV-specific HLA-C-restricted TCR beta clonotypes dominated the ex vivo response.

The chain joins TRBV2 to TRBJ2-7, with D perhaps matching TRBD1 or TRBD2 (5 bases each). Sequenced input: PBMCs. This receptor was identified in a human donor in good health (CMV status not recorded). Some clones in this sample may be carry-over from other donors' samples. The CDR3 loop reads CASSASREFYEQYF. The CDR3 nucleotides are TGTGCCAGCAGTGCGAGCAGGGAGTTCTACGAGCAGTACTTC.